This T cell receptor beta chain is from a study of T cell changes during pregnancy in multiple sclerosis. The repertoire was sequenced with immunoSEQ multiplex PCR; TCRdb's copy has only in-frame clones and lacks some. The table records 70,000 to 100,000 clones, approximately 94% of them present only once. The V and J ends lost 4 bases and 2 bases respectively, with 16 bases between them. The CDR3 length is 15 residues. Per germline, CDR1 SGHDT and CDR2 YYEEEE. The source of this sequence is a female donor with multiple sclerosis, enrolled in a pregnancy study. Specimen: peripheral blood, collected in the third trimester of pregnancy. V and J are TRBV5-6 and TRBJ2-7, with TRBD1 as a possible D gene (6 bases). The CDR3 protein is CASSVTGQTAYEQYF. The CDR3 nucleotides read TGTGCCAGCAGCGTGACTGGACAGACCGCCTACGAGCAGTACTTC.